The next 11 T cell receptor beta chains were all read from a single sample in a study of lymphopenia after photon versus proton radiotherapy. Some clones are missing from TCRdb's copy, which holds only in-frame ones; the method was immunoSEQ multiplex PCR. The table has 70,000 or so clones, 92% seen once. The sequenced sample was peripheral blood, obtained from a patient treated with photon-based radiotherapy. These TCRs come from a woman in her thirties or forties with cholangiocarcinoma.

This clone was observed once. The chain is built from TRBV11-1 and TRBJ1-1; D might be TRBD1 (6 bases). Germline-derived CDR1 and CDR2 are SGHAT and FQDESV (reference sequence). The CDR3 contains 14 residues. Trimming stripped 4 bases from V and 0 bases from J, with 9 bases between. For the CDR3, the DNA is TGTGCCAGCAGCTCCGACAGGATGAACACTGAAGCTTTCTTT. Protein sequence: CASSSDRMNTEAFF.

This sequence joins TRBV19 and TRBJ1-1; no clear D. The V end was cut by 4 bases, the J end by 6 bases, with 15 bases between. Germline V CDR1 and CDR2: LNHDA, SQIVND (reference sequence). The CDR3 has 14 residues. CDR3 residues: CASSTRAPWAEAFF. For the CDR3, the DNA is TGTGCCAGTAGTACCCGGGCGCCGTGGGCTGAAGCTTTCTTT.

The gene calls are TRBV13 and TRBJ2-2; 9 bases match TRBD1. The CDR3 spans 17 residues. The V gene end was trimmed by 2 bases and the J gene end by 4 bases; junction bases not matched to a gene: 8. Germline CDR1 reads PRHDT; CDR2 reads FYEKMQ (reference sequence). The CDR3 DNA is TGTGCCAGCAGCTTAATGAAGACAGGGGGATCCACCGGGGAGCTGTTTTTT. Protein: CASSLMKTGGSTGELFF.

V usage is TRBV7-9 and J usage is TRBJ2-2; D tentatively reads TRBD1 or TRBD2 (5 bases each). V was clipped by 5 bases and J by 0 bases, with 19 bases between them. The CDR3 sequence is 18 residues long. The germline CDR1 and CDR2 sequences are SEHNR and FQNEAQ (reference sequence). The CDR3 protein is CASSQLTPGTANTGELFF. The CDR3, as DNA: TGTGCCAGCAGCCAATTAACTCCTGGGACCGCGAACACCGGGGAGCTGTTTTTT.

V and J are TRBV27 and TRBJ2-7; TRBD1 matches at 7 bases. Germline assignment: CDR1 MNHEY and CDR2 SMNVEV (reference sequence). The CDR3 has 15 residues. Losses at the gene ends were 6 bases for V and 0 bases for J; bases not matched to a gene: 8. The CDR3 protein is CASSQNRGGSYEQYF. CDR3 DNA: TGTGCCAGCAGCCAAAACAGGGGCGGCTCCTACGAGCAGTACTTC.

As concerns this clone: Sequence at one end of the junction differs from germline and may be a read error. J is TRBJ2-1 and V is TRBV5-4; 14 positions agree with TRBD2. The germline CDR1 and CDR2 sequences are SGHNT and YYREEE (reference sequence). The CDR3 covers 14 residues. The CDR3 loop reads CASSLGGLAGEEIF. In DNA, the CDR3 is TGTGCCAGCAGCTTGGGGGGACTAGCGGGAGAGGAGATCTTC.

J is TRBJ1-1 and V is TRBV6-6; D call uncertain. The CDR3 is made up of 16 amino acids. Trimming took off 2 bases at V and 0 bases at J, with 13 bases between the two ends. Germline lookup yields CDR1 MNHNY and CDR2 SVGAGI (reference sequence). CDR3 sequence (DNA): TGTGCCAGCAGTTACCAGCCAGAAGCCATGAACACTGAAGCTTTCTTT. Amino acid sequence: CASSYQPEAMNTEAFF.

CDR3 amino acids: CASSSPGQGRTGELFF. Written as DNA, the CDR3 is TGTGCCAGCAGTTCCCCGGGACAGGGGCGCACCGGGGAGCTGTTTTTT. V and J are TRBV28 and TRBJ2-2; 10 positions agree with TRBD1. The germline CDR1 and CDR2 sequences are MDHEN and SYDVKM. The CDR3 covers 16 residues. Trimming took 4 bases from V and 4 from J; bases not matched to a gene: 6.

The rearrangement uses TRBV5-8 and TRBJ2-7, with D tentatively TRBD2 (6 bases). The germline V gene encodes CDR1 SGHTS and CDR2 YDEGEE. The CDR3 runs 14 residues. V was cut by 0 bases and J by 2 bases, with 9 bases left in between. CDR3 in amino acids: CASSLGGVTYEQYF. The CDR3 DNA follows: TGTGCCAGCAGCTTGGGCGGGGTAACCTACGAGCAGTACTTC.

V and J are TRBV4-3 and TRBJ2-3, with TRBD2 identical over 11 bases. This CDR3 has 18 amino acids. The J segment lost 2 bases and the V segment lost 0 bases, leaving 7 bases of the junction unmatched. Germline lookup yields CDR1 LGHNA and CDR2 YSLEER. CDR3 in amino acids: CASSQDSGLAGSTDTQYF. DNA of the CDR3: TGCGCCAGCAGCCAAGATTCCGGACTAGCGGGCTCCACAGATACGCAGTATTTT.

The chain employs TRBV5-1 and TRBJ2-1; 11 bases map to TRBD2. The CDR3 runs to 15 residues. Germline CDR1 SGHRS, CDR2 YFSETQ. The J segment lost 6 bases and the V segment lost 5 bases, leaving 7 bases of the junction unmatched. DNA of the CDR3: TGCGCCAGCAGTGTCGAGGGACTAGCGGTCAATGAGCAGTTCTTC. Protein sequence: CASSVEGLAVNEQFF. Filled out from reference TRBV5-1 and TRBJ2-1, the complete variable domain reads KAGVTQTPRYLIKTRGQQVTLSCSPISGHRSVSWYQQTPGQGLQFLFEYFSETQRNKGNFPGRFSGRQFSNSRSEMNVSTLELGDSALYLCASSVEGLAVNEQFFGPGTRLTVL.